This is a list of T cell receptor beta chains from one sample in a study of regulatory T cells. The data were produced by immunoSEQ multiplex PCR, yet TCRdb's version contains in-frame clones alone and is incomplete. The table lists tens of thousands of clones, 70% to 90% of them singletons, with 2% to 3% in the top ten. Sequencing used conventional CD4+ T cells sorted from blood. These receptors were taken from a person aged 18 to 30 with CD3G deficiency. The CDR3 runs from the conserved cysteine through the conserved F or W.

TRBJ1-4	TRBV28	CASSLRLKYEKLFF
TRBJ2-2	TRBV28	CASSKTGGSWNTGELFF
TRBJ2-5	TRBV5-1	CASTRGGLAGEETQYF
TRBJ2-2	TRBV7-8	CASSFNSDTGELFF
TRBJ1-1	TRBV28	CASQPQGAEGGTEAFF
TRBJ2-7	TRBV28	CASRSGTGTLFYEQYF
TRBJ2-5	TRBV10-2	CASSEAGAQETQYF
TRBJ2-7	TRBV28	CASGSQDYEQYF
TRBJ1-2	TRBV28	CASRGGNYGYTF
TRBJ2-7	TRBV10-3	CAIGQGRGYEQYF
TRBJ1-2	TRBV10-3	CAIELFYGYTF
TRBJ2-7	TRBV10-3	CAISEYGEGEQYF
TRBJ2-7	TRBV27	CASRRQGKGAYEQYF
TRBJ1-6	TRBV28	CASSLRQGVNSPLHF
TRBJ2-1	TRBV5-1	CASSTSGTGRYDEQFF
TRBJ2-7	TRBV6-1	CASSVWQTLYEQYF
TRBJ1-4	TRBV28	CASSSPTGREEKLFF
TRBJ1-2	TRBV27	CASSPGYGYTF